A single sample is the source of the 23 T cell receptor beta chains below, sequenced in a study of T-cell memory formation after mild COVID-19. One entry per CDR3 protein results from TCRdb running MiXCR on the 5' RACE reads. The table lists about 260,000 distinct CDR3 sequences, around 15% of them singletons. The sample taken for sequencing was PBMCs or a T cell subset sorted from them (not recorded which). The receptors originated from a young man who had mild COVID-19 (a few samples of this study predate the infection). Cell type and time point are not known.

This clonotype was observed a handful of times. CDR3 nucleotides: TGTGCCAGCAGTGCTTCCGGGACACCCTACACTGAAGCTTTCTTT. Translation gives CASSASGTPYTEAFF. V gene TRBV6-1 combines with J gene TRBJ1-1, with a weak D call TRBD1 (6 bases). The germline gives CDR1 MNHNS, CDR2 SASEGT. This CDR3 region has 15 residues. Trimming took off 4 bases at V and 3 bases at J, with 15 bases between the two ends.

This chain connects TRBV7-6 to TRBJ1-2, with D tentatively TRBD1 (5 bases). Trimming cost V 4 bases and J 7 bases, with 19 bases left between them. The CDR3 is 15 amino acids. Germline V gene sequence: CDR1 SGHVS, CDR2 FNYEAQ. This CDR3 reads CASSSSTVGESGYTF. For the CDR3, the DNA is TGTGCCAGCAGCTCGAGTACAGTAGGGGAGTCTGGCTACACCTTC.

This clonotype was seen more than once but under ten times. This rearrangement joins TRBV29-1 to TRBJ2-7; weak D call: TRBD1 (6 bases). V was cut by 6 bases and J by 3 bases, with 12 bases left in between. Germline V gene sequence: CDR1 SQVTM, CDR2 ANQGSEA. The CDR3 runs 12 residues. The DNA of the CDR3 is TGCAGCGTGGGGACACGAGTCTACGAGCAGTACTTC. It encodes CSVGTRVYEQYF.

Ten or more counts support this clonotype. The V gene is TRBV5-1, the J gene TRBJ1-4; TRBD1 might be the D (5 bases). The CDR3 is 14 residues long. The germline V and J ends were trimmed by 2 bases and 5 bases, with 10 bases remaining between them. The germline CDR1 and CDR2 sequences are SGHRS and YFSETQ. The CDR3 DNA is TGCGCCAGCAGCTTTCAGGGCCAGAATGAAAAACTGTTTTTT. It translates to CASSFQGQNEKLFF.

This chain links TRBV7-2 with TRBJ2-2; D might be TRBD2 (6 bases). Germline V gene data show CDR1 as SGHTA and CDR2 as FQGNSA. The CDR3 extends over 18 amino acids. Trimming took off 0 bases at V and 0 bases at J, with 14 bases between the two ends. CDR3 DNA: TGTGCCAGCAGCTTAGCCTTCTTGGCTAGCGCGAACACCGGGGAGCTGTTTTTT. Protein sequence: CASSLAFLASANTGELFF.

The table lists this clonotype with a few counts. V gene TRBV6-5 combines with J gene TRBJ1-2, with 9 bases matching TRBD1. The CDR3 loop spans 13 amino acids. With 7 bases clipped from V and 4 bases from J, the junction kept 4 bases outside the gene matches. The germline CDR1 and CDR2 sequences are MNHEY and SVGAGI. CDR3 sequence: CASTGQGPYGYTF. The CDR3 DNA reads as TGTGCCAGCACGGGACAGGGACCCTATGGCTACACCTTC.

This clonotype was seen a few times. The V call is TRBV20-1, the J call TRBJ1-2, with 7 bases aligning to TRBD1. The CDR3 is 13 amino acids. Germline V gene lookup returns CDR1 DFQATT and CDR2 SNEGSKA (reference sequence). Losses at the gene ends were 0 bases for V and 8 bases for J; bases not matched to a gene: 6. CDR3 sequence (DNA): TGCAGTGCTAGAGAGGGGCTGACAGGGGGCTACACCTTC. Protein product: CSAREGLTGGYTF.

The rearrangement links TRBV9 to TRBJ2-1, with TRBD1 as a possible D gene (6 bases). In germline, CDR1 is SGDLS, CDR2 YYNGEE. Trimming took off 4 bases at V and 0 bases at J, with 14 bases between the two ends. This CDR3 has 16 residues. In DNA, the CDR3 is TGTGCCAGCAGCCCAGTTTGGACAGCCTCCTACAATGAGCAGTTCTTC. Translated, it gives CASSPVWTASYNEQFF.

The chain is built from TRBV11-2 and TRBJ2-4; 7 nucleotides match TRBD1. V was clipped by 4 bases and J by 9 bases; unmatched bases: 6. The V gene's germline CDR1 is SGHAT and CDR2 FQNNGV. This CDR3 is built from 13 residues. The CDR3 nucleotides are TGTGCCAGCAGCTCCAACAGGGGCGGCATTCAGTACTTC. It is translated as CASSSNRGGIQYF.

The rearrangement uses TRBV6-2 or TRBV6-3 and TRBJ2-3, with TRBD2 matching 9 bases. Germline CDR1 reads MNHEY; CDR2 reads SVGEGT. The CDR3 has 16 amino acids. V shed 5 bases and J 4 bases; nucleotides not matched to a gene: 10. CDR3 protein: CASSTAVAGEADTQYF. Written as DNA, the CDR3 is TGTGCCAGCAGTACCGCGGTAGCGGGGGAGGCAGATACGCAGTATTTT.

This clonotype has just a few counts. This chain joins TRBV12-3 or TRBV12-4 and TRBJ2-7; D possibly corresponds to TRBD1 (5 bases). V was clipped by 2 bases and J by 7 bases, with 9 bases between them. This CDR3 spans 12 amino acids. The CDR3 region has the DNA TGTGCCAGCAGTTTACAGGGCCTTGAGCAGTACTTC. It is translated as CASSLQGLEQYF.

This clonotype was seen more than once but under ten times. The chain couples TRBV9 to TRBJ2-1; TRBD2 matches at 7 bases. Germline V CDR1 and CDR2: SGDLS, YYNGEE. This CDR3 is 13 amino acids long. J gave up 3 bases and V 7 bases, and 4 bases lay outside the gene matches. CDR3 coding DNA: TGTGCCAGCGGGAGGGCTGGCTACAATGAGCAGTTCTTC. This translates into CASGRAGYNEQFF.

This clonotype was found many times. The CDR3 region is CASSYSGSGANVLTF. CDR3 coding DNA: TGTGCCAGCAGTTACTCGGGGTCTGGGGCCAACGTCCTGACTTTC. The chain is built from TRBV6-6 and TRBJ2-6; D uncertain. V was pared by 0 bases and J by 1 base, with 4 bases between. CDR1 and CDR2 from the germline V gene are MNHNY and SVGAGI (reference sequence). This CDR3 is 15 amino acids long.

The chain joins TRBV9 to TRBJ2-7; D perhaps matches TRBD1 (6 bases). The CDR3 is 15 residues long. The ends were cut back, 4 bases at V and 3 bases at J, with 17 bases in the middle. Germline-derived CDR1 and CDR2 are SGDLS and YYNGEE. The CDR3, as DNA: TGTGCCAGCAGCCCCCGAGACAGGCTCCACTACGAGCAGTACTTC. It specifies CASSPRDRLHYEQYF.

The chain recombines TRBV20-1 with TRBJ1-2; possibly TRBD1 for D (6 bases). This CDR3 is 12 amino acids long. Trimming removed 4 bases at V and 4 bases at J, with 10 bases between. The germline V gene has CDR1 DFQATT and CDR2 SNEGSKA (reference sequence). CDR3 nucleotide sequence: TGCAGTGCTAAGAGGGGGGCCTATGGCTACACCTTC. It specifies CSAKRGAYGYTF.

This chain joins TRBV7-2 and TRBJ2-3; D gene ambiguous. This CDR3 comprises 13 residues. V shed 3 bases and J shed 2 bases, with 6 bases lying between them. Germline V CDR1 and CDR2: SGHTA, FQGNSA. CDR3 loop: CASSFALTDTQYF. The CDR3 DNA is TGTGCCAGCAGCTTTGCCCTCACAGATACGCAGTATTTT.

This chain connects TRBV9 to TRBJ2-3; no clear D gene. This CDR3 comprises 15 residues. V lost 0 bases, J lost 6 bases, and 14 bases lay in between. Germline V lookup: CDR1 SGDLS, CDR2 YYNGEE. CDR3 sequence reads: CASSVVDSRADTQYF. As DNA, the CDR3 is TGTGCCAGCAGCGTAGTCGACTCAAGGGCCGATACGCAGTATTTT.

The chain uses TRBV5-5 and TRBJ1-5; D is possibly TRBD1 (6 bases). Per germline, CDR1 SGHKS and CDR2 YYEKEE (reference sequence). The length of the CDR3 is 18 residues. Trimming took off 0 bases at V and 3 bases at J, with 19 bases between the two ends. CDR3 protein: CASSLVVVVGANNQPQHF. CDR3 DNA sequence: TGTGCCAGCAGCTTGGTGGTGGTGGTGGGGGCGAACAATCAGCCCCAGCATTTT.

In its sample, this clonotype was seen many times. The chain combines TRBV4-1 with TRBJ1-4, with D uncertain. The germline CDR1 and CDR2 sequences are MGHRA and YSYEKL. There are 15 residues in the CDR3. Trimming took 0 bases from V and 8 from J, leaving 13 bases between them. In nucleotides, the CDR3 is TGCGCCAGCAGCCAAGAGCGTCTGACTTCGGAAAAACTGTTTTTT. Its protein product is CASSQERLTSEKLFF.

This clonotype was seen a few times. The CDR3 reads CASSKVPGLAKNIQYF. Here the CDR3 DNA reads TGTGCCAGCAGCAAAGTACCGGGCCTAGCCAAAAACATTCAGTACTTC. The V and J genes are TRBV21-1 and TRBJ2-4; no DNA check was done on the table's D call, TRBD1. TRBV21-1 represents a pseudogene. The CDR3 covers 16 residues.

This clonotype was observed a handful of times. In DNA form, the CDR3 reads TGCGCCAGCAGCCAAGACCTTGGGGATACGCAGTATTTT. This sequence encodes CASSQDLGDTQYF. The chain combines TRBV4-3 with TRBJ2-3; D unclear. CDR1 is LGHNA, CDR2 YSLEER, per germline. There are 13 residues in the CDR3. V lost 0 bases to trimming and J lost 6 bases, with 7 bases between them.

This clonotype was seen only a few times. This rearrangement joins TRBV7-7 to TRBJ2-5; D ambiguous. This CDR3 comprises 13 residues. Germline CDR1 SSHAT, CDR2 FNYEAQ (reference sequence). Trimming left V 3 bases short and J 5 bases short, with 10 bases between. CDR3 nucleotide sequence: TGTGCCAGCAGCTTGACCACAACGGAGACCCAGTACTTC. Translating gives CASSLTTTETQYF.

J is TRBJ2-7 and V is TRBV7-6; D is perhaps TRBD1 or TRBD2 (5 bases each). V was clipped by 0 bases and J by 0 bases, with 18 bases between them. This CDR3 contains 18 residues. Germline V lookup: CDR1 SGHVS, CDR2 FNYEAQ. In nucleotides, the CDR3 is TGTGCCAGCAGCTTAGCGCGTTTAACCGGGACGAGCTCCTACGAGCAGTACTTC. This translates into CASSLARLTGTSSYEQYF.